This T cell receptor (beta chain) was sequenced during a study of CD8 T cells in Susac syndrome. Study details: The sequenced Susac syndrome patients included about six who had clinically active disease and fewer than 10 who were in remission.

TEMRA cells underwent FACS enrichment and CD8+ and CD4+ T cells underwent negative isolation. The CDR3 runs to 15 residues. V lost 5 bases to trimming and J lost 4 bases; unmatched junction nucleotides: 6. About 0.5 to 1 ug RNA was reverse transcribed with random hexamers. Amplification of TCR beta CDR3 across 54 Vbeta and 13 Jbeta was performed with immunoSEQ multiplex PCR. TCRdb re-called the immunoSEQ multiplex PCR reads through MiXCR, storing one row per CDR3 protein. In the table there are around 81,000 distinct CDR3 sequences, 85% to 95% of which are singletons. This clonotype was detected only once.

This clonotype was obtained from a human donor with Susac syndrome. V and J are TRBV12-3 or TRBV12-4 and TRBJ2-3; 10 bases are a match to TRBD1. The source material was CD8+ T cells from PBMCs. CDR3 amino acids: CASSPPGTGADTQYF. CDR3 nucleotide sequence: TGTGCCAGCAGTCCCCCCGGGACAGGGGCAGATACGCAGTATTTT.